This T cell receptor (beta chain) was retrieved from a study of blood T cells in healthy people across ages. Study results and caveats: Long-lived donors carried more naive CD4+ cells and greater diversity than aged donors. Bulk PBMC profiling left naive and antigen-experienced comparisons inconclusive.

RNA extraction gave at least 5.5 micrograms of total RNA per sample. A second PCR, run for about 6 to 12 cycles, used a sample-barcoded 5' primer plus a J-beta primer mix. TCRdb called the 5' RACE reads again in MiXCR, with one record for every CDR3 protein. This table has over a million distinct CDR3 sequences, roughly 64% appearing once. A remark on this clonotype: Its specificity is not known.

The CDR3 is made up of 14 amino acids. V trimming: 4 bases; J trimming: 3 bases; junction bases outside the gene matches: 4. CDR1 SQVTM and CDR2 ANQGSEA come from the germline V gene. The sequence was collected from a man between 18 and 35 years old in good health. The sequenced material came from blood. The chain has TRBV29-1 and TRBJ2-3; 10 bases are a match to TRBD2. The CDR3 nucleotides are TGCAGCGTTGCCGAAGCGGGGGGGACAGATACGCAGTATTTT. The encoded protein is CSVAEAGGTDTQYF.